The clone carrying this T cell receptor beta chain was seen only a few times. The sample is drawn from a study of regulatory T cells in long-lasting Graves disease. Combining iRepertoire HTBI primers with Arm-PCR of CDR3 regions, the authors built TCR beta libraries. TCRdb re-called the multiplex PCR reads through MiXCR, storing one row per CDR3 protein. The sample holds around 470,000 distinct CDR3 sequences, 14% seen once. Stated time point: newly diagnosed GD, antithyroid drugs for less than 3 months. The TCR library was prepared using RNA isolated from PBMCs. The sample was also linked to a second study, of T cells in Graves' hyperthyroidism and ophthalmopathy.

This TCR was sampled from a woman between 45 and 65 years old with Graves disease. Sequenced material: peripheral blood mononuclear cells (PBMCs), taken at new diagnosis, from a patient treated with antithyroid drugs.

The CDR3 protein is CASSLASGRSLAKNIQYF. The CDR3 DNA follows: TGTGCCAGCAGCTTAGCTAGCGGGAGGTCCCTAGCCAAAAACATTCAGTACTTC. The chain employs TRBV7-9 and TRBJ2-4; 10 bases align to TRBD2. The CDR3 extends over 18 amino acids. Germline V gene data show CDR1 as SEHNR and CDR2 as FQNEAQ (reference sequence). V trimming: 0 bases; J trimming: 0 bases; junction bases outside the gene matches: 5. The variable domain in full, with the rest retrieved from reference TRBV7-9 and TRBJ2-4, is DTGVSQNPRHKITKRGQNVTFRCDPISEHNRLYWYRQTLGQGPEFLTYFQNEAQLEKSRLLSDRFSAERPKGSFSTLEIQRTEQGDSAMYLCASSLASGRSLAKNIQYFGAGTRLSVL.